A single sample gave rise to the 21 T cell receptor beta chains below, sequenced in a study of cytomegalovirus exposure and HLA in healthy donors. The PCR contained 60 Vbeta and 13 Jbeta primers. Method: immunoSEQ multiplex PCR; TCRdb's copy keeps in-frame clones and lacks some. This table holds tens of thousands of clones. Material: PBMCs. The receptors come from a woman aged 25 to 39 in good health and CMV-seropositive.

Concerning this clone: An end of the junction differs from the germline gene, which may be a read error. The V call is TRBV28, the J call TRBJ1-2; TRBD1 aligns across 10 bases. The length of the CDR3 is 14 residues. Looked up from germline, CDR1 is MDHEN and CDR2 is SYDVKM. The CDR3 coding sequence is TGTGCCAGCAGTTTAAGGGACAGGGGTGATGGCTGCACCTTC. It specifies CASSLRDRGDGCTF.

The chain uses TRBV19 and TRBJ2-7, with 8 bases identical to TRBD2. CDR1 and CDR2 (germline): LNHDA, SQIVND (reference sequence). The J segment lost 6 bases and the V segment lost 5 bases, leaving 6 bases of the junction unmatched. This CDR3 spans 13 amino acids. The CDR3 DNA is TGTGCCAGTAGTGTTGGACTAGCCAGCGAGCAGTACTTC. Its protein product is CASSVGLASEQYF.

CDR3 in DNA: TGTGCCAGCAGTTACGCTGGCGGGACAGAGCTCTACGAGCAGTACTTC. It is translated as CASSYAGGTELYEQYF. The J gene is TRBJ2-7, the V gene TRBV6-5, with TRBD1 as a possible D gene (7 bases). Germline-derived CDR1 and CDR2 are MNHEY and SVGAGI. V was trimmed by 2 bases and J by 3 bases, leaving 17 bases between them. The CDR3 extends over 16 amino acids.

DNA for the CDR3: TGCAGCGGCACAGGGCCAACTAATGAAAAACTGTTTTTT. Amino acid sequence: CSGTGPTNEKLFF. The chain joins TRBV29-1 to TRBJ1-4, with D maybe TRBD1 (6 bases). Germline values: CDR1 SQVTM, CDR2 ANQGSEA. With 7 bases removed from V and 0 bases from J, the gap between germline ends came to 9 bases. The CDR3 contains 13 residues.

This rearrangement joins TRBV6-5 to TRBJ2-1; 8 positions match TRBD2. Germline lookup yields CDR1 MNHEY and CDR2 SVGAGI. V shed 2 bases, J shed 8 bases, and the junction held 5 bases outside the gene matches. The CDR3 has 14 residues. Here the CDR3 reads CASSYATSVDEQFF. DNA for the CDR3: TGTGCCAGCAGTTACGCGACTAGCGTCGATGAGCAGTTCTTC.

The chain has TRBV5-4 and TRBJ1-2; tentative D call: TRBD1 (6 bases). The germline V and J ends were trimmed by 0 bases and 7 bases, with 13 bases remaining between them. Per the germline V gene, CDR1 is SGHNT and CDR2 is YYREEE (reference sequence). This CDR3 region has 14 residues. Written as DNA, the CDR3 is TGTGCCAGCAGCTTGGCCGGGGACACCTTTGGCTACACCTTC. Its protein product is CASSLAGDTFGYTF.

The rearrangement links TRBV30 to TRBJ1-4; a weak D match, TRBD1 (5 bases). The CDR3 has 13 residues. Per the germline V gene, CDR1 is GTSNPN and CDR2 is SVGIG (reference sequence). V was trimmed by 2 bases and J by 8 bases, leaving 12 bases between them. The CDR3 region is CAWSPRVGEKLFF. The CDR3 DNA sequence: TGTGCCTGGAGTCCCAGGGTGGGCGAAAAACTGTTTTTT.

The chain is built from TRBV18 and TRBJ1-1; 7 bases match TRBD1. V trimming: 3 bases; J trimming: 5 bases; junction bases outside the gene matches: 6. Germline CDR1 reads KGHSH; CDR2 reads LQKENI. The CDR3 is 14 amino acids. Here the CDR3 reads CASSPSTGRTEAFF. The CDR3 nucleotides read TGTGCCAGCTCACCCTCGACAGGGAGAACTGAAGCTTTCTTT.

The genes are TRBV6-1 and TRBJ2-7; 9 nucleotides align to TRBD1. V lost 4 bases and J lost 3; bases outside the gene matches: 7. The CDR3 spans 15 residues. Per germline, CDR1 MNHNS and CDR2 SASEGT. CDR3 sequence: CASSALGQGIYEQYF. CDR3 bases: TGTGCCAGCAGTGCACTAGGACAGGGGATCTACGAGCAGTACTTC.

This CDR3 reads CATGTVPRSEYF. The CDR3, as DNA: TGTGCCACCGGGACAGTCCCTCGATCGGAGTACTTC. The chain is built from TRBV2 and TRBJ2-7; 7 nucleotides align to TRBD1. CDR3 length: 12 residues. Per germline, CDR1 SNHLY and CDR2 FYNNEI. J gave up 11 bases and V 10 bases, and 14 bases lay outside the gene matches.

The V call is TRBV7-9, the J call TRBJ1-2, with 8 bases that match TRBD1. Germline values: CDR1 SEHNR, CDR2 FQNEAQ (reference sequence). V was pared by 4 bases and J by 4 bases, with 5 bases of the junction left unmatched. This CDR3 region has 14 residues. CDR3 in amino acids: CASSWQGAGYGYTF. CDR3 bases: TGTGCCAGCAGCTGGCAGGGGGCTGGCTATGGCTACACCTTC.

The chain carries TRBV5-1 and TRBJ2-7, with a possible D match to TRBD1 (6 bases). This CDR3 is built from 18 residues. Germline V gene data show CDR1 as SGHRS and CDR2 as YFSETQ. V shed 5 bases and J shed 2 bases, with 26 bases lying between them. Here the CDR3 reads CASSPYPPVPQGPYEQYF. Written as DNA, the CDR3 is TGCGCCAGCAGTCCATATCCCCCGGTCCCACAGGGACCCTACGAGCAGTACTTC.

The chain is built from TRBV6-5 and TRBJ2-5; 8 bases are a match to TRBD1. The CDR3 loop spans 14 amino acids. Trimming cost V 5 bases and J 3 bases; bases outside gene matches: 5. Germline V gives CDR1 MNHEY, CDR2 SVGAGI. The CDR3 region is CASSDDRGKETQYF. The CDR3 bases are TGTGCCAGCAGTGACGACAGGGGTAAAGAGACCCAGTACTTC.

CDR3 amino acids: CASTWDRGVETQYF. The CDR3 DNA is TGTGCCAGCACCTGGGACAGGGGAGTGGAGACCCAGTACTTC. The chain uses TRBV6-1 and TRBJ2-5, with TRBD1 identical over 10 bases. The trim removed 7 bases at V and 5 bases at J, leaving 7 bases unmatched. The length of the CDR3 is 14 residues. CDR1 is MNHNS and CDR2 is SASEGT in the germline V gene.

This chain connects TRBV6-4 to TRBJ2-2; D gene unclear. V was trimmed by 10 bases and J by 8 bases, leaving 11 bases between them. The V gene's germline CDR1 is MRHNA and CDR2 SNTAGT. The CDR3 has 11 residues. CDR3 DNA: TGTGCCATAACGTCGAGTGGGGAGCTGTTTTTT. This codes for CAITSSGELFF.

The chain uses TRBV7-6 and TRBJ1-1; TRBD1 agrees at 8 bases. Trimming at V came to 5 bases and at J to 4 bases, leaving 3 bases not matched to a gene. CDR3 length: 13 residues. Germline lookup yields CDR1 SGHVS and CDR2 FNYEAQ. The CDR3 nucleotides read TGTGCCAGCAGCCCAGGGGGCCTCACTGAAGCTTTCTTT. Protein sequence: CASSPGGLTEAFF.

The chain recombines TRBV4-1 with TRBJ2-7; a weak D match, TRBD2 (5 bases). The germline V and J ends were trimmed by 0 bases and 0 bases, with 9 bases remaining between them. There are 15 residues in the CDR3. Germline CDR1 MGHRA, CDR2 YSYEKL. The CDR3: CASSQDSGSSYEQYF. Written as DNA, the CDR3 is TGCGCCAGCAGCCAAGACAGCGGAAGCTCCTACGAGCAGTACTTC.

The J gene is TRBJ2-7, the V gene TRBV25-1, with 7 bases that match TRBD2. Germline assignment: CDR1 MGHDK and CDR2 SYGVNS. This CDR3 contains 14 residues. After removal of 5 bases from V and 3 bases from J, the junction contained 7 bases not matched to a gene. CDR3 DNA: TGTGCCAGCAGTCCCTCGGGAGGCCGCTACGAGCAGTACTTC. Its translation: CASSPSGGRYEQYF.

The V and J genes are TRBV19 and TRBJ2-5; 9 bases are shared with TRBD2. The CDR3 contains 17 residues. Germline V CDR1 and CDR2: LNHDA, SQIVND (reference sequence). J gave up 1 base and V 1 base, and 7 bases lay outside the gene matches. The CDR3 region is CASSIAGSGSFQETQYF. As DNA, the CDR3 is TGTGCCAGTAGTATAGCGGGTAGCGGGAGCTTCCAAGAGACCCAGTACTTC.

The genes are TRBV15 and TRBJ2-7; possible D gene TRBD1, 6 bases. Germline CDR1 LNHNV, CDR2 YYDKDF (reference sequence). V was cut by 0 bases and J by 0 bases, with 12 bases left in between. This CDR3 is built from 16 residues. The CDR3 protein is CATSRESGTSSYEQYF. The CDR3 bases are TGTGCCACCAGCAGAGAGTCTGGGACAAGCTCCTACGAGCAGTACTTC.

The chain has TRBV5-1 and TRBJ2-1; TRBD2 agrees at 7 bases. The germline V gene encodes CDR1 SGHRS and CDR2 YFSETQ. CDR3 length: 14 amino acids. V lost 5 bases, J lost 2 bases, and 4 bases stayed unmatched. This CDR3 is CASSSGTTYNEQFF. Written as DNA, the CDR3 is TGCGCCAGCAGTTCCGGGACTACCTACAATGAGCAGTTCTTC.